What follows are 17 T cell receptor beta chains derived from one specimen sequenced in a study of PD-L1 blockade in urothelial cancer. Sequenced by immunoSEQ multiplex PCR; TCRdb stores in-frame clones only, minus some. The data hold approximately 90,000 clones, with under 90% observed a single time. Time point in this sample: pretreatment peripheral blood. The starting material was PBMCs, obtained around atezolizumab (anti-PD-L1) treatment. These TCRs come from a man aged 55 to 70 with urothelial cancer.

V and J are TRBV2 and TRBJ2-7; D is uncertain. The germline gives CDR1 SNHLY, CDR2 FYNNEI. The CDR3 consists of 12 residues. Trimming left V 11 bases short and J 3 bases short, with 14 bases between. In DNA form, the CDR3 reads TGTGCCGGCCAAGCTTCGGGCTACGAGCAGTACTTC. Translation: CAGQASGYEQYF.

The chain has TRBV5-1 and TRBJ2-5; 10 nucleotides line up with TRBD2. Germline loops: CDR1 SGHRS, CDR2 YFSETQ. The V and J ends lost 0 bases and 6 bases, in that order; junction bases with no gene match: 14. There are 18 residues in the CDR3. The CDR3: CASSLVQRGGSGLKTQYF. Written as DNA, the CDR3 is TGCGCCAGCAGCTTGGTTCAGCGGGGGGGATCGGGTCTCAAGACCCAGTACTTC.

This clone was seen only a few times. V and J are TRBV6-6 and TRBJ2-2; the D gene is possibly TRBD1 (5 bases). The V gene's germline CDR1 is MNHNY and CDR2 SVGAGI (reference sequence). The CDR3 extends over 14 amino acids. V dropped 7 bases and J dropped 7 bases, with 16 bases sitting between them. CDR3 coding DNA: TGTGCCAGCACTATGGACACAAGAGGCGGGGAGCTGTTTTTT. Its protein is CASTMDTRGGELFF.

The chain employs TRBV19 and TRBJ2-7, with a tentative D call TRBD2 (6 bases). Germline CDR1 and CDR2: LNHDA and SQIVND (reference sequence). The CDR3 sequence is 14 residues long. Trimming cost V 5 bases and J 5 bases, with 16 bases left between them. CDR3 DNA: TGTGCCAGTAGTCCGGCCCGGGACTTGAACGAGCAGTACTTC. This sequence encodes CASSPARDLNEQYF.

The CDR3 here is CASSLTRGGEGYTF. The CDR3 DNA is TGTGCCAGCAGCTTAACGCGGGGTGGGGAGGGCTACACCTTC. The chain employs TRBV7-3 and TRBJ1-2; D ambiguous. The CDR3 loop spans 14 amino acids. Germline V gives CDR1 SGHTA, CDR2 FQGTGA. Trimming removed 0 bases at V and 8 bases at J, with 13 bases between. The complete variable domain, with remaining parts taken from reference TRBV7-3 and TRBJ1-2, reads GAGVSQTPSNKVTEKGKYVELRCDPISGHTALYWYRQSLGQGPEFLIYFQGTGAADDSGLPNDRFFAVRPEGSVSTLKIQRTERGDSAVYLCASSLTRGGEGYTFGSGTRLTVV.

V and J are TRBV28 and TRBJ1-2; TRBD1 agrees at 9 bases. The CDR3 is 14 amino acids. CDR1 is MDHEN, CDR2 SYDVKM, per germline. V trimming: 5 bases; J trimming: 8 bases; junction bases outside the gene matches: 9. Here the CDR3 reads CASSTGTGFRGYTF. The CDR3 DNA reads as TGTGCCAGCAGTACCGGGACAGGGTTTCGGGGCTACACCTTC.

J is TRBJ2-7 and V is TRBV2; 8 bases are shared with TRBD1. Losses at the gene ends were 10 bases for V and 4 bases for J; bases not matched to a gene: 15. Germline V gene lookup returns CDR1 SNHLY and CDR2 FYNNEI. This CDR3 spans 15 amino acids. CDR3 sequence (DNA): TGTGCCACCAACTCTGCCGGGACAGGACCTTACGAGCAGTACTTC. Protein sequence: CATNSAGTGPYEQYF. Full variable domain (missing parts from reference TRBV2 and TRBJ2-7): EPEVTQTPSHQVTQMGQEVILRCVPISNHLYFYWYRQILGQKVEFLVSFYNNEISEKSEIFDDQFSVERPDGSNFTLKIRSTKLEDSAMYFCATNSAGTGPYEQYFGPGTRLTVT.

This clone was detected only a few times. The chain is built from TRBV27 and TRBJ1-1; D is unclear. V dropped 5 bases and J dropped 4 bases, with 14 bases sitting between them. CDR3 length: 14 amino acids. Germline-derived CDR1 and CDR2 are MNHEY and SMNVEV (reference sequence). CDR3 sequence: CASSPTQGSTEAFF. The CDR3 bases are TGTGCCAGCAGTCCTACCCAAGGGAGCACTGAAGCTTTCTTT.

The chain recombines TRBV6-1 with TRBJ1-5; possible D gene TRBD1, 5 bases. V was clipped by 0 bases and J by 6 bases, with 15 bases between them. CDR3 size: 16 residues. Germline V CDR1 and CDR2: MNHNS, SASEGT. CDR3 amino acids: CASSEAPGNQGQPQHF. CDR3 DNA sequence: TGTGCCAGCAGTGAAGCTCCAGGGAACCAGGGTCAGCCCCAGCATTTT.

This clone was seen once. The genes are TRBV18 and TRBJ2-3; 7 nucleotides line up with TRBD1. V trimming: 4 bases; J trimming: 0 bases; junction bases outside the gene matches: 13. The CDR3 is made up of 18 amino acids. Germline assignment: CDR1 KGHSH and CDR2 LQKENI. In DNA, the CDR3 is TGTGCCAGCTCACTGGCTGGGGGACAGATTACTAGCACAGATACGCAGTATTTT. The encoded protein is CASSLAGGQITSTDTQYF.

The chain is built from TRBV30 and TRBJ1-3; D gene unclear. The CDR3 extends over 12 amino acids. In germline, CDR1 is GTSNPN, CDR2 SVGIG (reference sequence). V dropped 4 bases and J dropped 2 bases, with 6 bases sitting between them. CDR3 protein: CAWNSAGNTIYF. CDR3 nucleotides: TGTGCCTGGAATTCGGCTGGAAACACCATATATTTT.

V usage is TRBV4-1 and J usage is TRBJ1-3; D gene uncertain. Deletions cut 4 bases from V and 0 bases from J, with 13 bases between. CDR3 size: 16 residues. CDR1 and CDR2 from the germline V gene are MGHRA and YSYEKL. The CDR3 loop reads CASSREIRGSGNTIYF. CDR3 sequence (DNA): TGCGCCAGCAGCCGAGAAATCCGGGGCTCTGGAAACACCATATATTTT.

This chain uses TRBV5-1 with TRBJ2-2; D is perhaps TRBD1 (5 bases). Germline V CDR1 and CDR2: SGHRS, YFSETQ. The CDR3 covers 16 residues. The germline V and J ends were trimmed by 3 bases and 1 base, with 13 bases remaining between them. CDR3 in DNA: TGCGCCAGCAGCTACGGACACAGTGTGAACACCGGGGAGCTGTTTTTT. Encoded protein: CASSYGHSVNTGELFF.

The V call is TRBV29-1, the J call TRBJ2-5; D gene uncertain. Germline V gene sequence: CDR1 SQVTM, CDR2 ANQGSEA. Trimming stripped 4 bases from V and 0 bases from J, with 6 bases between. The CDR3 extends over 12 amino acids. The CDR3 reads CSVGVNQETQYF. The CDR3, as DNA: TGCAGCGTTGGAGTTAACCAAGAGACCCAGTACTTC.

The rearrangement joins TRBV5-8 to TRBJ2-3; D remains ambiguous. V lost 6 bases and J lost 2, with 10 bases in between. The length of the CDR3 is 13 residues. Germline assignment: CDR1 SGHTS and CDR2 YDEGEE. CDR3 protein: CASITRITDTQYF. The CDR3 DNA reads TGTGCCAGCATCACAAGAATCACAGATACGCAGTATTTT.

The gene calls are TRBV6-5 and TRBJ1-6; possible D gene TRBD1, 5 bases. This CDR3 has 13 residues. V lost 9 bases and J 4 bases, leaving 10 bases between the germline ends. Germline lookup yields CDR1 MNHEY and CDR2 SVGAGI. DNA for the CDR3: TGTGCCAGTGGGGGGGAGTATAATTCACCCCTCCACTTT. It is translated as CASGGEYNSPLHF.

The chain couples TRBV19 to TRBJ1-5; tentative D call: TRBD1 (5 bases). The germline V gene encodes CDR1 LNHDA and CDR2 SQIVND (reference sequence). The V end was cut by 4 bases, the J end by 4 bases, with 11 bases between. CDR3 length: 14 residues. The CDR3, as DNA: TGTGCCAGTAGTACGGCAGGGTGGAATCAGCCCCAGCATTTT. Protein product: CASSTAGWNQPQHF. The full variable domain, its missing parts supplied by reference TRBV19 and TRBJ1-5, is DGGITQSPKYLFRKEGQNVTLSCEQNLNHDAMYWYRQDPGQGLRLIYYSQIVNDFQKGDIAEGYSVSREKKESFPLTVTSAQKNPTAFYLCASSTAGWNQPQHFGDGTRLSIL.